The next 30 T cell receptor beta chains were all read from a single sample in a study of T-cell reconstitution after alpha-beta-depleted transplantation in children. Using unique molecular identifiers, the investigators prepared the TCRbeta library. Via MiXCR, TCRdb re-called the PCR reads, giving one row per CDR3 protein. The sample has under 450,000 distinct CDR3 sequences, about an eighth seen once. Sequencing used PBMCs, obtained from the stem cell graft. Receptors were obtained from a human donor who donated a stem cell graft to a child with Fanconi anemia.

The chain combines TRBV4-3 with TRBJ2-6; 9 nucleotides match TRBD1. Germline values: CDR1 LGHNA, CDR2 YSLEER. The CDR3 consists of 17 residues. The junction had 4 bases not matched to a gene; V was cut back by 4 bases and J by 0 bases. CDR3 nucleotides: TGCGCCAGCAGCCGGGACAGGGCATACTCTGGGGCCAACGTCCTGACTTTC. Translating it yields CASSRDRAYSGANVLTF.

This clonotype is medium-sized. CDR3 sequence (DNA): TGTGCCAGCAGCCCCTTACATAGCACAGATACGCAGTATTTT. This translates into CASSPLHSTDTQYF. The chain links TRBV7-2 to TRBJ2-3; D is undetermined. CDR3 length: 14 residues. Trimming took off 5 bases at V and 0 bases at J, with 9 bases between the two ends. Looked up from germline, CDR1 is SGHTA and CDR2 is FQGNSA.

This clonotype has at least ten counts. The chain carries TRBV7-8 and TRBJ2-5; TRBD2 agrees at 9 bases. The junction had 6 bases not matched to a gene; V was cut back by 2 bases and J by 5 bases. Germline loops: CDR1 SGHVS, CDR2 FQNEAQ. CDR3 length: 15 residues. The CDR3 sequence is CASSLRAGGLETQYF. CDR3 nucleotide sequence: TGTGCCAGCAGCTTAAGGGCGGGGGGGCTGGAGACCCAGTACTTC.

This clonotype occurred many times. V usage is TRBV4-3 and J usage is TRBJ2-7; unclear D gene. Between the trimmed V and J ends, which lost 8 bases and 1 base, there was a span of 6 bases. Germline V gives CDR1 LGHNA, CDR2 YSLEER. This CDR3 has 11 amino acids. The CDR3 nucleotides are TGCGCCAGCCGGGCGTCCTACGAGCAGTACTTC. Residues: CASRASYEQYF.

The chain combines TRBV20-1 with TRBJ1-2, with 8 bases lining up with TRBD1. The CDR3 has 12 residues. The germline V gene encodes CDR1 DFQATT and CDR2 SNEGSKA (reference sequence). CDR3 amino acids: CSTPNRGDGYTF. The CDR3 DNA sequence: TGCAGCACCCCCAACAGGGGGGATGGCTACACCTTC.

This clonotype showed up many times. V gene TRBV7-9 combines with J gene TRBJ1-1; D call uncertain. Per germline, CDR1 SEHNR and CDR2 FQNEAQ (reference sequence). The ends were cut back, 5 bases at V and 3 bases at J, with 13 bases in the middle. This CDR3 contains 14 residues. CDR3: CASSEQGGHTEAFF. The CDR3 region has the DNA TGTGCCAGCAGCGAGCAAGGAGGTCACACTGAAGCTTTCTTT.

The gene calls are TRBV6-6 and TRBJ1-2; D perhaps matches TRBD1 (6 bases). V lost 6 bases, J lost 5 bases, and 13 bases lay in between. Germline V gives CDR1 MNHNY, CDR2 SVGAGI (reference sequence). The CDR3 loop spans 13 amino acids. CDR3 residues: CASRRTAEYGYTF. CDR3 DNA sequence: TGTGCCAGCAGAAGGACAGCGGAGTATGGCTACACCTTC.

In this sample, this clonotype turned up many times. J is TRBJ2-5 and V is TRBV7-9; TRBD2 might be the D (6 bases). This CDR3 is 15 amino acids long. V lost 6 bases and J lost 4, with 18 bases in between. Looked up from germline, CDR1 is SEHNR and CDR2 is FQNEAQ (reference sequence). CDR3 DNA: TGTGCCAGCAGACCCCCCTTGAGGGGAGGAGAGACCCAGTACTTC. Its translation is CASRPPLRGGETQYF.

The V gene is TRBV7-9, the J gene TRBJ2-1; D might be TRBD2 (7 bases). CDR1 SEHNR and CDR2 FQNEAQ come from the germline V gene (reference sequence). CDR3 length equals 17 residues. V was trimmed by 5 bases and J by 8 bases, leaving 25 bases between them. The CDR3 DNA reads as TGTGCCAGCAGCCCGCCAACCCGCGGGGGCTTCGGGGATGAGCAGTTCTTC. This translates into CASSPPTRGGFGDEQFF.

This clonotype was found a few times. The V gene is TRBV29-1, the J gene TRBJ2-5; D not certain. The V end lost 5 bases, the J end lost 2 bases, and 9 bases lay between the germline ends. In germline, CDR1 is SQVTM, CDR2 ANQGSEA. CDR3 size: 12 residues. The CDR3, as DNA: TGCAGCGTTCGGTTTACTCAAGAGACCCAGTACTTC. The encoded protein is CSVRFTQETQYF.

This clonotype has a count of ten or more. This chain connects TRBV5-5 to TRBJ1-5; TRBD1 is a possible D gene (5 bases). Germline CDR1 is SGHKS and CDR2 is YYEKEE (reference sequence). Trimming took 2 bases from V and 5 from J, leaving 11 bases between them. This CDR3 region has 14 residues. The CDR3 is CASSLDSGDQPQHF. In nucleotides, the CDR3 is TGTGCCAGCAGCTTAGACAGCGGCGATCAGCCCCAGCATTTT.

The rearrangement joins TRBV7-6 to TRBJ2-4, with D perhaps matching TRBD2 (5 bases). The germline gives CDR1 SGHVS, CDR2 FNYEAQ. The CDR3 loop spans 16 amino acids. Trimming stripped 5 bases from V and 0 bases from J, with 14 bases between. CDR3 nucleotides: TGTGCCAGCAGCCCAAGTCCCGGGGTAGCCAAAAACATTCAGTACTTC. This translates into CASSPSPGVAKNIQYF.

At least ten counts were recorded for this clonotype. V gene TRBV5-1 combines with J gene TRBJ2-2, with D maybe TRBD1 (6 bases). The CDR3 totals 14 residues. Trimming took off 4 bases at V and 7 bases at J, with 14 bases between the two ends. Per germline, CDR1 SGHRS and CDR2 YFSETQ. As DNA, the CDR3 is TGCGCCAGCAGCACCAACAGGGACGGCGGGGAGCTGTTTTTT. The encoded protein is CASSTNRDGGELFF.

This clonotype was picked up a small number of times. V and J are TRBV12-3 or TRBV12-4 and TRBJ1-1; perhaps TRBD1 as D (5 bases). The CDR3 sequence is 15 residues long. V was pared by 4 bases and J by 6 bases, with 18 bases between. CDR3 region: CASSWKGVYGAEAFF. The CDR3 region has the DNA TGTGCCAGCAGTTGGAAAGGGGTTTATGGGGCTGAAGCTTTCTTT.

The sample holds many counts of this clonotype. The DNA for the CDR3 is TGTGCCAGCAGTCCCCTCCGGGGTAATGAGCAGTTCTTC. This encodes CASSPLRGNEQFF. The genes are TRBV6-2 or TRBV6-3 and TRBJ2-1, with D maybe TRBD2 (5 bases). Germline assignment: CDR1 MNHEY and CDR2 SVGEGT. This CDR3 has 13 amino acids. V lost 5 bases and J 7 bases, leaving 12 bases between the germline ends.

The sample holds many counts of this clonotype. The gene calls are TRBV27 and TRBJ2-5; 12 nucleotides line up with TRBD1. The CDR3 has 14 residues. J was trimmed by 4 bases and V by 6 bases; bases with no gene match: 3. From germline, CDR1 is MNHEY and CDR2 SMNVEV (reference sequence). The CDR3 spells CASRGTGGLETQYF. The CDR3 region has the DNA TGTGCCAGCAGGGGGACAGGGGGCTTAGAGACCCAGTACTTC.

This clonotype was seen many times. The gene calls are TRBV20-1 and TRBJ1-5; 8 bases map to TRBD1. The CDR3 sequence is 14 residues long. V shed 4 bases and J 4 bases; nucleotides not matched to a gene: 6. Germline assignment: CDR1 DFQATT and CDR2 SNEGSKA (reference sequence). The CDR3 DNA is TGCAGTGCTACAGGGGGCGCTCAGAATCAGCCCCAGCATTTT. Translating it yields CSATGGAQNQPQHF.

This clonotype was seen once. This may be a read error, as it is one base from a much larger clone. V gene TRBV5-6 combines with J gene TRBJ1-1; D ambiguous. The germline V and J ends were trimmed by 6 bases and 5 bases, with 14 bases remaining between them. The CDR3 has 13 residues. Germline V lookup: CDR1 SGHDT, CDR2 YYEEEE. The CDR3 sequence is CASNRGLQTEAFF. The CDR3 region has the DNA TGTGCCAGCAACCGAGGGCTTCAGACTGAAGCTTTCTTT.

This clonotype was seen at least ten times. This rearrangement joins TRBV7-9 to TRBJ2-3, with D unresolved. V lost 5 bases, J lost 2 bases, and 2 bases lay in between. CDR3 length: 11 amino acids. CDR1 SEHNR and CDR2 FQNEAQ come from the germline V gene (reference sequence). The CDR3 DNA reads as TGTGCCAGCAGCGTCACAGATACGCAGTATTTT. As protein: CASSVTDTQYF.

This clonotype was observed a few times. CDR3 nucleotides: TGCGCCAGCAGCTTGGACAGGGGGGGGGATACGCAGTATTTT. Protein sequence: CASSLDRGGDTQYF. The chain employs TRBV5-1 and TRBJ2-3; tentative D call: TRBD1 (8 bases). The V end lost 0 bases, the J end lost 6 bases, and 11 bases lay between the germline ends. CDR1 is SGHRS and CDR2 is YFSETQ in the germline V gene. The CDR3 has 14 residues.

This clonotype was detected ten times or more. The V gene is TRBV20-1, the J gene TRBJ2-1; D is possibly TRBD2 (7 bases). This CDR3 contains 12 residues. From germline, CDR1 is DFQATT and CDR2 SNEGSKA (reference sequence). Trimming pared 2 bases from V and 10 bases from J, leaving 12 bases between. CDR3 in DNA: TGCAGTGCTAGAAGGGGGGGTTGGGAGCAGTTCTTC. This codes for CSARRGGWEQFF.

The rearrangement uses TRBV6-5 and TRBJ2-1; D unresolved. With 7 bases removed from V and 5 bases from J, the gap between germline ends came to 12 bases. Germline V gene sequence: CDR1 MNHEY, CDR2 SVGAGI. The CDR3 consists of 13 residues. The chain's CDR3 is CASTGGYHNEQFF. CDR3 nucleotides: TGTGCCAGCACAGGCGGCTACCACAATGAGCAGTTCTTC.

Many counts were recorded for this clonotype. The chain couples TRBV7-9 to TRBJ2-1, with unresolved D. Per the germline V gene, CDR1 is SEHNR and CDR2 is FQNEAQ (reference sequence). There are 15 residues in the CDR3. The V end was cut by 2 bases, the J end by 0 bases, with 8 bases between. The CDR3, as DNA: TGTGCCAGCAGCTTATCCCTGGGCTCCTACAATGAGCAGTTCTTC. Its translation: CASSLSLGSYNEQFF.

This clonotype was detected only a few times. This chain joins TRBV15 and TRBJ1-5; TRBD1 aligns across 7 bases. CDR3 size: 15 residues. V dropped 0 bases and J dropped 5; count of bases not matched to a gene: 4. Germline loops: CDR1 LNHNV, CDR2 YYDKDF (reference sequence). CDR3 loop: CATSRDGTGDQPQHF. In DNA form, the CDR3 reads TGTGCCACCAGCAGAGATGGAACAGGGGATCAGCCCCAGCATTTT.

This clonotype appeared many times. The rearrangement links TRBV5-1 to TRBJ2-7; D possibly matches TRBD1 or TRBD2 (5 bases each). Germline CDR1 SGHRS, CDR2 YFSETQ. This CDR3 contains 15 residues. The germline V and J ends were trimmed by 2 bases and 1 base, with 13 bases remaining between them. The CDR3 region is CASSFTGLRSYEQYF. Written as DNA, the CDR3 is TGCGCCAGCAGCTTCACGGGGCTACGATCCTACGAGCAGTACTTC.

Concerning this clonotype itself: In this CDR3 the conserved last residue, phenylalanine or tryptophan, is missing, so a read error is likely. Because the CDR3's place on the DNA is in doubt, the DNA is left out and the CDR3 is given as listed by TCRdb. The J gene is TRBJ2-1, the V gene TRBV6-6; TRBD1, as called in the table, went unchecked against the DNA. The V gene's germline CDR1 is MNHNY and CDR2 SVGAGI (reference sequence). The CDR3 has 12 residues if both end residues are counted. The CDR3 is CASSDGQGPFLG.

The J gene is TRBJ2-2, the V gene TRBV9; D may be TRBD1 (6 bases). Trimming removed 3 bases at V and 1 base at J, with 16 bases between. Germline V gene lookup returns CDR1 SGDLS and CDR2 YYNGEE. The CDR3 consists of 17 residues. DNA for the CDR3: TGTGCCAGCAGCGCCCTCACAGGGTTCGGGAACACCGGGGAGCTGTTTTTT. It yields the protein CASSALTGFGNTGELFF.

The chain is built from TRBV6-5 and TRBJ2-7; unclear D gene. CDR3 length: 13 amino acids. The V end was cut by 4 bases, the J end by 7 bases, with 14 bases between. The germline V gene has CDR1 MNHEY and CDR2 SVGAGI. The CDR3 spells CASSFLAAEEQYF. DNA of the CDR3: TGTGCCAGCAGTTTTCTCGCGGCCGAGGAGCAGTACTTC.

This clonotype was counted only a few times. The DNA of the CDR3 is TGCAGTGCTACCCCACGTACTGAAGCTTTCTTT. This sequence encodes CSATPRTEAFF. This sequence joins TRBV20-1 and TRBJ1-1; D is uncertain. Germline CDR1 and CDR2: DFQATT and SNEGSKA (reference sequence). V was shortened by 4 bases and J by 5 bases, with 8 bases between the two germline ends. The CDR3 has 11 amino acids.

This chain links TRBV6-2 or TRBV6-3 with TRBJ2-1, with D possibly TRBD1 on 6 matching bases. CDR3 length: 11 amino acids. V lost 7 bases and J lost 9, with 10 bases in between. CDR1 is MNHEY and CDR2 is SVGEGT in the germline V gene. DNA of the CDR3: TGTGCCAGCAACAGGGCAGGTGAGCAGTTCTTC. Amino acids: CASNRAGEQFF.